This T cell receptor beta chain was profiled in a study of blood T cell repertoires in COVID-19. Looking at the study overall: COVID-19 samples collected from the United States, Italy and Spain covered acute and convalescent phases. Sources were T cells, B-cell-depleted T cells, or PBMCs; the material itself was cDNA or gDNA.

Original data processing: Using reference gene primer amplification, nucleated cell counts were estimated. Clones were sequenced by immunoSEQ multiplex PCR, and TCRdb holds only the in-frame ones, with some missing. Clonal size and the V and J genes are those of that table, whereas D and trimming came from the DNA. Among roughly 220,000 clones listed, roughly 88% were seen once. Trimming cost V 1 base and J 0 bases; bases outside gene matches: 6. The CDR3 length is 17 residues. CDR1 and CDR2 from the germline V gene are KGHSH and LQKENI. The gene calls are TRBV18 and TRBJ2-3, with 8 bases aligning to TRBD2. The TCR was taken from a middle-aged woman who had recovered from COVID-19. Sequencing was done on a sample of peripheral blood. This chain's CDR3 is CASSPLRGGPSTDTQYF. CDR3 in DNA: TGTGCCAGCTCACCACTTCGGGGGGGACCTAGCACAGATACGCAGTATTTT.